These 29 T cell receptor beta chains came from one sample sequenced in a study of blood T cells in healthy people across ages. The use of a sample-barcoded 5' primer and a J-beta primer mix characterized a second PCR of 7 to 11 cycles. Using its own MiXCR run on the 5' RACE reads, TCRdb lists one record per CDR3 protein. This table holds around 1,500,000 distinct CDR3 sequences, under 30% found once. The sample taken for sequencing was blood. The receptor set was obtained from a woman younger than 45 in good health.

The rearrangement links TRBV18 to TRBJ1-5; the match to TRBD1 covers 7 bases. V lost 4 bases to trimming and J lost 6 bases; unmatched junction nucleotides: 9. The CDR3 is 15 amino acids. Germline lookup yields CDR1 KGHSH and CDR2 LQKENI. The CDR3 loop is CASSLGQGGTQPQHF. DNA of the CDR3: TGTGCCAGCTCACTAGGCCAGGGGGGAACTCAGCCCCAGCATTTT.

This clonotype was counted ten times or more. J is TRBJ2-7 and V is TRBV9; D not certain. V lost 0 bases and J lost 3, with 7 bases in between. The CDR3 extends over 13 amino acids. Germline CDR1 reads SGDLS; CDR2 reads YYNGEE. As DNA, the CDR3 is TGTGCCAGCAGCGTAGAGGCAGGCTACGAGCAGTACTTC. Amino acid sequence: CASSVEAGYEQYF.

The chain carries TRBV29-1 and TRBJ2-3, with D possibly being TRBD1 or TRBD2 (5 bases each). CDR3 length: 14 amino acids. Trimming removed 3 bases at V and 3 bases at J, with 13 bases between. The germline V gene has CDR1 SQVTM and CDR2 ANQGSEA. The CDR3 coding sequence is TGCAGCGTTGACAGCCGGGGACGGACAGATACGCAGTATTTT. It codes for CSVDSRGRTDTQYF.

Details on this clonotype: This may come from a read error, since a much larger clone is one base off. The chain is built from TRBV7-2 and TRBJ2-7, with 8 bases matching TRBD1. The CDR3 covers 16 residues. V lost 4 bases and J lost 0; bases outside the gene matches: 8. Per germline, CDR1 SGHTA and CDR2 FQGNSA. CDR3 in amino acids: CASSSTGGGGSYEQYF. The DNA of the CDR3 is TGTGCCAGCAGCTCAACAGGGGGTGGGGGCTCCTACGAGCAGTACTTC.

The rearrangement joins TRBV12-3 or TRBV12-4 to TRBJ1-3, with D uncertain. CDR3 size: 14 residues. Trimming took off 7 bases at V and 5 bases at J, with 15 bases between the two ends. For the CDR3, the DNA is TGTGCCAGCACCGTCGTAGGGTCCCGAAACACCATATATTTT. Translating gives CASTVVGSRNTIYF.

This clonotype was detected ten times or more. This chain joins TRBV7-6 and TRBJ2-1, with 8 bases identical to TRBD1. Germline CDR1 and CDR2: SGHVS and FNYEAQ. V lost 0 bases and J lost 0; bases outside the gene matches: 4. CDR3 length: 17 amino acids. In DNA, the CDR3 is TGTGCCAGCAGCTTAGCATCGGGGACAGGCTCCTACAATGAGCAGTTCTTC. It is translated as CASSLASGTGSYNEQFF.

This sequence joins TRBV5-6 and TRBJ2-1, with 7 bases matching TRBD1. V was clipped by 3 bases and J by 0 bases; unmatched bases: 6. Germline V gene sequence: CDR1 SGHDT, CDR2 YYEEEE. CDR3 length: 16 amino acids. The CDR3 is CASSYLQGSSYNEQFF. As DNA, the CDR3 is TGTGCCAGCAGCTACCTACAGGGGAGCTCCTACAATGAGCAGTTCTTC.

This clonotype appeared many times. The V gene is TRBV5-1, the J gene TRBJ2-5; maybe TRBD1 (5 bases). CDR1 and CDR2 from the germline V gene are SGHRS and YFSETQ. The CDR3 is 15 residues long. Between the trimmed V and J ends, which lost 0 bases and 4 bases, there was a span of 13 bases. For the CDR3, the DNA is TGCGCCAGCAGCTTGGAGGGGCTCCCCCGAGAGACCCAGTACTTC. The encoded protein is CASSLEGLPRETQYF.

V usage is TRBV29-1 and J usage is TRBJ2-2; unclear D gene. V was clipped by 4 bases and J by 5 bases, with 8 bases between them. Germline CDR1 and CDR2: SQVTM and ANQGSEA. This CDR3 has 12 residues. The CDR3 DNA sequence: TGCAGCGTTGGTTCCGTAACCGGGGAGCTGTTTTTT. Translating gives CSVGSVTGELFF.

This clonotype was detected only a few times. CDR3 sequence (DNA): TGTGCCAGCAGTCCACCCCAGCGGGGAACGGATACGCAGTATTTT. It is translated as CASSPPQRGTDTQYF. The chain combines TRBV12-3 or TRBV12-4 with TRBJ2-3; 7 nucleotides agree with TRBD2. The CDR3 runs to 15 residues. V lost 5 bases, J lost 6 bases, and 11 bases stayed unmatched.

This clonotype came up a few times. V is TRBV20-1 and J is TRBJ1-6; a possible D gene is TRBD1 (5 bases). Germline V gene lookup returns CDR1 DFQATT and CDR2 SNEGSKA (reference sequence). V lost 3 bases and J 2 bases, leaving 14 bases between the germline ends. The CDR3 is 16 residues long. The DNA for the CDR3 is TGCAGTGCTAGGGGACTCGCCCGGCCCTATAATTCACCCCTCCACTTT. As protein: CSARGLARPYNSPLHF.

This clonotype was counted only a few times. The chain combines TRBV7-9 with TRBJ1-5, with no clear D. The germline V and J ends were trimmed by 4 bases and 4 bases, with 20 bases remaining between them. The germline gives CDR1 SEHNR, CDR2 FQNEAQ (reference sequence). CDR3 length: 17 amino acids. This chain's CDR3 is CASSSTTGQSLNQPQHF. DNA for the CDR3: TGTGCCAGCAGCTCTACCACTGGGCAGAGCCTGAATCAGCCCCAGCATTTT.

V and J are TRBV20-1 and TRBJ2-5, with TRBD2 as a possible D gene (5 bases). Trimming left V 0 bases short and J 3 bases short, with 14 bases between. CDR3 size: 15 residues. Germline V gene sequence: CDR1 DFQATT, CDR2 SNEGSKA (reference sequence). The CDR3 DNA reads TGCAGTGCTAGAGATGGGGAACGGGGAAAAGAGACCCAGTACTTC. Encoded protein: CSARDGERGKETQYF.

The V gene is TRBV28, the J gene TRBJ1-5, with D unresolved. The length of the CDR3 is 14 residues. Trimming removed 3 bases at V and 0 bases at J, with 6 bases between. CDR1 and CDR2 from the germline V gene are MDHEN and SYDVKM. This CDR3 reads CASSFQISNQPQHF. In nucleotides, the CDR3 is TGTGCCAGCAGTTTTCAGATTAGCAATCAGCCCCAGCATTTT.

This clonotype was seen repeatedly, ten times or more. The V and J genes are TRBV29-1 and TRBJ1-2, with D perhaps TRBD1 (5 bases). The V and J ends lost 4 bases and 2 bases respectively, with 23 bases between them. This CDR3 spans 17 amino acids. The germline CDR1 and CDR2 sequences are SQVTM and ANQGSEA. The CDR3 spells CSVVRESRTETNYGYTF. In DNA, the CDR3 is TGCAGCGTTGTCAGGGAGTCTAGAACTGAGACCAACTATGGCTACACCTTC. Complete variable domain (other parts from reference TRBV29-1 and TRBJ1-2): SAVISQKPSRDICQRGTSLTIQCQVDSQVTMMFWYRQQPGQSLTLIATANQGSEATYESGFVIDKFPISRPNLTFSTLTVSNMSPEDSSIYLCSVVRESRTETNYGYTFGSGTRLTVV.

This clonotype appeared many times. V usage is TRBV7-2 and J usage is TRBJ2-3, with a possible D match to TRBD2 (6 bases). Trimming took off 6 bases at V and 0 bases at J, with 10 bases between the two ends. The CDR3 is 14 residues long. CDR1 is SGHTA and CDR2 is FQGNSA in the germline V gene. CDR3 region: CASSYGGSTDTQYF. DNA of the CDR3: TGTGCCAGCAGTTACGGGGGAAGCACAGATACGCAGTATTTT.

The chain recombines TRBV7-8 with TRBJ1-1, with 7 bases fitting TRBD1. From germline, CDR1 is SGHVS and CDR2 FQNEAQ. This CDR3 spans 21 amino acids. V shed 3 bases and J 4 bases; nucleotides not matched to a gene: 26. In DNA, the CDR3 is TGTGCCAGCAGCTTCGCGGGGCCAGGGGGTCCGTCTTTTATGATGGGCACTGAAGCTTTCTTT. The encoded protein is CASSFAGPGGPSFMMGTEAFF.

The chain combines TRBV6-6 with TRBJ2-6; D not resolved. CDR1 and CDR2 from the germline V gene are MNHNY and SVGAGI (reference sequence). The ends were cut back, 6 bases at V and 6 bases at J, with 18 bases in the middle. The CDR3 contains 16 residues. DNA for the CDR3: TGTGCCAGCAGCCCTCCCCGGGTAACTGAGGCCAACGTCCTGACTTTC. Protein sequence: CASSPPRVTEANVLTF.

At least ten counts were recorded for this clonotype. J is TRBJ2-7 and V is TRBV20-1; D uncertain. The germline CDR1 and CDR2 sequences are DFQATT and SNEGSKA (reference sequence). Trimming cost V 5 bases and J 0 bases, with 11 bases left between them. There are 13 residues in the CDR3. As DNA, the CDR3 is TGCAGTGCTCTGGGGTCCAACTCCTACGAGCAGTACTTC. This sequence encodes CSALGSNSYEQYF.

The gene calls are TRBV7-9 and TRBJ1-2; TRBD1 might be the D (5 bases). There are 11 residues in the CDR3. CDR1 is SEHNR and CDR2 is FQNEAQ in the germline V gene (reference sequence). V lost 3 bases and J lost 10, with 9 bases in between. DNA for the CDR3: TGTGCCAGCAGCTTTTCAGGGTTCTACACCTTC. This codes for CASSFSGFYTF. The full variable domain, in which reference TRBV7-9 and TRBJ1-2 provide the parts outside the CDR3, is DTGVSQNPRHKITKRGQNVTFRCDPISEHNRLYWYRQTLGQGPEFLTYFQNEAQLEKSRLLSDRFSAERPKGSFSTLEIQRTEQGDSAMYLCASSFSGFYTFGSGTRLTVV.

The V and J genes are TRBV28 and TRBJ2-7; 9 bases are a match to TRBD1. The germline gives CDR1 MDHEN, CDR2 SYDVKM. The V gene end was trimmed by 7 bases and the J gene end by 1 base; junction bases not matched to a gene: 8. The CDR3 covers 15 residues. CDR3 in amino acids: CASILDRGDSYEQYF. In nucleotides, the CDR3 is TGTGCCAGCATCCTGGACAGGGGTGATTCCTACGAGCAGTACTTC.

CDR3 sequence: CASDRDTEAFF. CDR3 DNA: TGTGCCAGCGACAGGGACACTGAAGCTTTCTTT. V and J are TRBV2 and TRBJ1-1; 7 nucleotides line up with TRBD1. Germline V gene sequence: CDR1 SNHLY, CDR2 FYNNEI. CDR3 length: 11 residues. V shed 8 bases and J 3 bases; nucleotides not matched to a gene: 0.

This clonotype was recorded many times. The genes are TRBV27 and TRBJ2-3, with D hard to call. This CDR3 is built from 11 residues. Germline values: CDR1 MNHEY, CDR2 SMNVEV (reference sequence). Between the trimmed V and J ends, which lost 2 bases and 7 bases, there was a span of 4 bases. CDR3 sequence: CASSLGHTQYF. DNA for the CDR3: TGTGCCAGCAGTTTAGGCCATACGCAGTATTTT.

The J gene is TRBJ1-6, the V gene TRBV12-3 or TRBV12-4; 7 nucleotides align to TRBD1. The V gene end was trimmed by 5 bases and the J gene end by 7 bases; junction bases not matched to a gene: 11. The CDR3 length is 16 residues. CDR3 sequence reads: CASSGGVTGANSPLHF. CDR3 bases: TGTGCCAGCAGTGGAGGGGTTACAGGGGCAAATTCACCCCTCCACTTT.

Many counts were recorded for this clonotype. J is TRBJ2-7 and V is TRBV12-3 or TRBV12-4; D is possibly TRBD2 (5 bases). Trimming cost V 0 bases and J 4 bases, with 10 bases left between them. The CDR3 extends over 14 amino acids. The CDR3 bases are TGTGCCAGCAGTTTAGCCACGGGATTATACGAGCAGTACTTC. The encoded protein is CASSLATGLYEQYF.

This clonotype occurred many times. The V gene is TRBV29-1, the J gene TRBJ2-1; D is undetermined. Per germline, CDR1 SQVTM and CDR2 ANQGSEA. Trimming removed 2 bases at V and 15 bases at J, with 17 bases between. There are 12 residues in the CDR3. Here the CDR3 reads CSVESIRAFRFF. The DNA of the CDR3 is TGCAGCGTTGAATCGATTAGGGCTTTTCGGTTCTTC.

This clonotype was counted many times. V and J are TRBV27 and TRBJ1-2; tentatively, D is TRBD1 (6 bases). The germline V gene has CDR1 MNHEY and CDR2 SMNVEV (reference sequence). The V end was cut by 1 base, the J end by 6 bases, with 15 bases between. The CDR3 is 15 residues long. CDR3 in amino acids: CASSLYGGRAHGYTF. As DNA, the CDR3 is TGTGCCAGCAGTTTATACGGGGGCAGGGCCCATGGCTACACCTTC.

This chain connects TRBV5-1 to TRBJ1-1; D perhaps matches TRBD1 (5 bases). The CDR3 totals 16 residues. V lost 4 bases to trimming and J lost 2 bases, with 18 bases between them. Germline V gene lookup returns CDR1 SGHRS and CDR2 YFSETQ. CDR3 protein: CASSPATYRSNTEAFF. CDR3 nucleotides: TGCGCCAGCAGCCCAGCTACTTACAGGTCCAACACTGAAGCTTTCTTT. Supplemented by reference TRBV5-1 and TRBJ1-1, the full variable domain reads KAGVTQTPRYLIKTRGQQVTLSCSPISGHRSVSWYQQTPGQGLQFLFEYFSETQRNKGNFPGRFSGRQFSNSRSEMNVSTLELGDSALYLCASSPATYRSNTEAFFGQGTRLTVV.

This clonotype was seen more than once but under ten times. The chain couples TRBV5-5 to TRBJ1-6; D unclear. The V end was cut by 3 bases, the J end by 6 bases, with 4 bases between. The CDR3 contains 12 residues. Germline V gene lookup returns CDR1 SGHKS and CDR2 YYEKEE (reference sequence). The CDR3 DNA follows: TGTGCCAGCAGCTCGATTAATTCACCCCTCCACTTT. Residues: CASSSINSPLHF.